Each of the 11 T cell receptor beta chains below was sequenced from the same sample in a study of blood T cells in healthy people across ages. Next came a second PCR, run for roughly 6 to 11 cycles, which used a sample-barcoded 5' primer along with a J-beta primer mix. TCRdb itself ran the 5' RACE reads through MiXCR, one entry per CDR3 protein. Among nearly 800,000 distinct CDR3 sequences listed, roughly 56% were seen once. Sequenced material: blood. The receptor source for this set is a man aged 40-49 years in good health.

The chain recombines TRBV4-1 with TRBJ1-2; 9 bases align to TRBD1. Germline V CDR1 and CDR2: MGHRA, YSYEKL. The trim removed 0 bases at V and 3 bases at J, leaving 17 bases unmatched. The CDR3 contains 20 residues. CDR3 DNA: TGCGCCAGCAGCCAAGATTTATCGGGACAGGGCCTCTCTAACCACTATGGCTACACCTTC. It translates to CASSQDLSGQGLSNHYGYTF.

J is TRBJ1-1 and V is TRBV5-1; D uncertain. The CDR3 is 14 amino acids. CDR1 and CDR2 from the germline V gene are SGHRS and YFSETQ. V lost 0 bases to trimming and J lost 7 bases, with 13 bases between them. The CDR3 DNA sequence: TGCGCCAGCAGCTTGGCGGATAGCCGGTTTGAAGCTTTCTTT. Protein product: CASSLADSRFEAFF.

The chain carries TRBV11-2 and TRBJ1-4; D ambiguous. The germline CDR1 and CDR2 sequences are SGHAT and FQNNGV. Trimming removed 0 bases at V and 0 bases at J, with 14 bases between. The CDR3 is made up of 18 amino acids. The CDR3 reads CASSLDLYRRATNEKLFF. For the CDR3, the DNA is TGTGCCAGCAGCTTAGATCTTTATCGTCGGGCAACTAATGAAAAACTGTTTTTT.

The chain couples TRBV7-6 to TRBJ2-2; tentative D call: TRBD1 (5 bases). Trimming removed 5 bases at V and 6 bases at J, with 22 bases between. Germline lookup yields CDR1 SGHVS and CDR2 FNYEAQ. This CDR3 comprises 17 residues. CDR3 bases: TGTGCCAGCAGCATCATCTCCAGGCTAAAGGGGTCCGGGGAGCTGTTTTTT. Translation gives CASSIISRLKGSGELFF.

This chain links TRBV28 with TRBJ2-7; D is perhaps TRBD1 (6 bases). The DNA end favors TRBJ2-5, so the J call may be wrong. CDR1 and CDR2 (germline): MDHEN, SYDVKM. This CDR3 has 15 residues. DNA for the CDR3: TGTGCCAGCAGTTTTTTTGCAGGGGTTATAGAGACCCAGTACTTC. It translates to CASSFFAGVIETQYF.

This clonotype showed up just once. The rearrangement links TRBV28 to TRBJ2-1, with D perhaps matching TRBD1 (6 bases). The CDR3 contains 14 residues. Germline CDR1 reads MDHEN; CDR2 reads SYDVKM. V shed 3 bases and J shed 10 bases, with 16 bases lying between them. The CDR3 DNA sequence: TGTGCCAGCAGTTTTAGATCGGCCGGGACAGAGCAGTTCTTC. It encodes CASSFRSAGTEQFF.

A single count supports this clonotype. The CDR3 reads CASSTGPLENALHF. CDR3 sequence (DNA): TGTGCCAGCAGTACGGGACCCCTCGAGAATGCCCTCCACTTT. The rearrangement links TRBV6-6 to TRBJ1-6, with a tentative D call TRBD1 (5 bases). The germline V gene encodes CDR1 MNHNY and CDR2 SVGAGI (reference sequence). This CDR3 spans 14 amino acids. V dropped 5 bases and J dropped 14 bases, with 19 bases sitting between them.

The chain employs TRBV29-1 and TRBJ1-2; 12 bases align to TRBD1. There are 14 residues in the CDR3. CDR1 SQVTM and CDR2 ANQGSEA come from the germline V gene. After removal of 6 bases from V and 7 bases from J, the junction contained 9 bases not matched to a gene. The CDR3 here is CSVGQGAKQGGYTF. The CDR3 nucleotides are TGCAGCGTGGGACAGGGGGCGAAGCAGGGTGGCTACACCTTC.

This chain connects TRBV24-1 to TRBJ2-1, with D possibly being TRBD1 or TRBD2 (6 bases each). The V and J ends lost 5 bases and 6 bases respectively, with 13 bases between them. The CDR3 loop spans 14 amino acids. In germline, CDR1 is KGHDR, CDR2 SFDVKD. The CDR3 loop reads CATSALGGSNEQFF. The CDR3 DNA sequence: TGTGCCACCAGTGCCCTAGGGGGGAGCAATGAGCAGTTCTTC.

In this sample, this clonotype turned up a few times. A much larger clone lies a single base off, so this may be a read error. The chain recombines TRBV5-1 with TRBJ2-5; TRBD1 or TRBD2 may be the D gene (6 bases each). V lost 4 bases to trimming and J lost 5 bases, with 15 bases between them. CDR1 and CDR2 from the germline V gene are SGHRS and YFSETQ. There are 14 residues in the CDR3. The CDR3 DNA is TGCGCCAGCAGCGTTCTAGGGGGGCCGGAGACCCAGTACTTC. This encodes CASSVLGGPETQYF.

This sequence joins TRBV5-1 and TRBJ1-4, with D possibly TRBD1 on 5 matching bases. V was clipped by 2 bases and J by 8 bases, with 10 bases between them. The CDR3 totals 13 residues. In germline, CDR1 is SGHRS, CDR2 YFSETQ. Written as DNA, the CDR3 is TGCGCCAGCAGCTTCGGACAATCGGAAAAACTGTTTTTT. Its protein is CASSFGQSEKLFF.